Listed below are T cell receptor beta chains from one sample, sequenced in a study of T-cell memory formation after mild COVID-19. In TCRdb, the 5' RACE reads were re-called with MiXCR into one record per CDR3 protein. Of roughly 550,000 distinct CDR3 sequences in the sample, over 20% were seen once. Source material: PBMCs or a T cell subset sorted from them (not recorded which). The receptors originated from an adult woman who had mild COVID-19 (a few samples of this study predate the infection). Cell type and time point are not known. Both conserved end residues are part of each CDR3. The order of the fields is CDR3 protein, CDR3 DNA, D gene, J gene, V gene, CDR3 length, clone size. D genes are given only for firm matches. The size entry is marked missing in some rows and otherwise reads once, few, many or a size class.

CDR3aa: CASSVDRYEQYF
CDR3nt: TGTGCCAGCAGCGTTGACCGCTACGAGCAGTACTTC
d_gene: -
j_gene: TRBJ2-7
v_gene: TRBV7-6
len: 12
abundance: -

CDR3aa: CASSPQRSGEQYF
CDR3nt: TGCGCCAGCAGCCCCCAGCGGAGCGGCGAGCAGTACTTC
d_gene: -
j_gene: TRBJ2-7
v_gene: TRBV5-1
len: 13
abundance: -

CDR3aa: CASSLAYRSGEDLEQYF
CDR3nt: TGTGCCAGCAGCTTAGCGTATAGGTCAGGGGAAGATCTCGAGCAGTACTTC
d_gene: -
j_gene: TRBJ2-7
v_gene: TRBV7-8
len: 17
abundance: -

CDR3aa: CASSLGQGGGDIQYF
CDR3nt: TGTGCCAGCAGCCTGGGACAGGGCGGAGGGGACATTCAGTACTTC
d_gene: TRBD1
j_gene: TRBJ2-4
v_gene: TRBV5-5
len: 15
abundance: many

CDR3aa: CASSIRTSGGIGSTDTQYF
CDR3nt: TGTGCCAGCAGTATAAGGACTAGCGGGGGGATAGGTAGCACAGATACGCAGTATTTT
d_gene: TRBD2
j_gene: TRBJ2-3
v_gene: TRBV27
len: 19
abundance: -

CDR3aa: CASSIDRDADTQYF
CDR3nt: TGTGCCAGTAGTATTGACAGGGATGCAGATACGCAGTATTTT
d_gene: TRBD1
j_gene: TRBJ2-3
v_gene: TRBV19
len: 14
abundance: many

CDR3aa: CASSRDSTEAFF
CDR3nt: TGTGCCAGCAGCCGAGACAGCACTGAAGCTTTCTTT
d_gene: -
j_gene: TRBJ1-1
v_gene: TRBV12-3/TRBV12-4
len: 12
abundance: few

CDR3aa: CASSQIRLAGGPSTDTQYF
CDR3nt: TGTGCCAGCAGCCAAATCCGACTAGCGGGAGGGCCTAGCACAGATACGCAGTATTTT
d_gene: TRBD2
j_gene: TRBJ2-3
v_gene: TRBV3-1
len: 19
abundance: -

CDR3aa: CASSLVGPGQKQFF
CDR3nt: TGTGCCAGCAGCTTAGTCGGTCCCGGACAGAAGCAGTTCTTC
d_gene: -
j_gene: TRBJ2-1
v_gene: TRBV11-2
len: 14
abundance: -

CDR3aa: CASSYSGGNTEAFF
CDR3nt: TGTGCCAGCAGTTACTCAGGGGGGAACACTGAAGCTTTCTTT
d_gene: -
j_gene: TRBJ1-1
v_gene: TRBV6-2/TRBV6-3
len: 14
abundance: many

CDR3aa: CASDSGGYNEQFF
CDR3nt: TGTGCCAGTGATAGTGGAGGCTACAATGAGCAGTTCTTC
d_gene: -
j_gene: TRBJ2-1
v_gene: TRBV7-8
len: 13
abundance: -

CDR3aa: CASSLAWVAGLNTEAFF
CDR3nt: TGTGCCAGCAGCTTAGCGTGGGTGGCAGGGCTGAACACTGAAGCTTTCTTT
d_gene: -
j_gene: TRBJ1-1
v_gene: TRBV7-9
len: 17
abundance: -

CDR3aa: CASSYKDYNEQFF
CDR3nt: TGTGCCAGCAGTTACAAGGACTACAATGAGCAGTTCTTC
d_gene: -
j_gene: TRBJ2-1
v_gene: TRBV6-6
len: 13
abundance: once

CDR3aa: CSASKGTSNQHQHF
CDR3nt: TGCAGTGCTAGTAAGGGGACCAGCAATCAGCACCAGCATTTT
d_gene: -
j_gene: TRBJ1-5
v_gene: TRBV20-1
len: 14
abundance: -

CDR3aa: CASSVGGGNGYTF
CDR3nt: -
d_gene: -
j_gene: TRBJ1-2
v_gene: TRBV21-1
len: 13
abundance: few

CDR3aa: CATSDLRQGKNF
CDR3nt: TGTGCCACCAGTGATTTGAGGCAGGGGAAGAACTTC
d_gene: -
j_gene: TRBJ2-7
v_gene: TRBV24-1
len: 12
abundance: few

CDR3aa: CASFTGGNEQFF
CDR3nt: TGTGCCAGCTTTACCGGGGGCAATGAGCAGTTCTTC
d_gene: -
j_gene: TRBJ2-1
v_gene: TRBV12-3/TRBV12-4
len: 12
abundance: -

CDR3aa: CASSGDYGYTF
CDR3nt: TGTGCCAGCAGTGGGGACTATGGCTACACCTTC
d_gene: -
j_gene: TRBJ1-2
v_gene: TRBV9
len: 11
abundance: -

CDR3aa: CATSDDDPSLIETQYF
CDR3nt: TGTGCCACCAGTGACGACGACCCCAGTCTTATAGAGACCCAGTACTTC
d_gene: -
j_gene: TRBJ2-5
v_gene: TRBV24-1
len: 16
abundance: few

CDR3aa: CASRTQGNQETQYF
CDR3nt: TGTGCCAGCAGGACACAGGGGAACCAAGAGACCCAGTACTTC
d_gene: TRBD1
j_gene: TRBJ2-5
v_gene: TRBV6-5
len: 14
abundance: many

CDR3aa: CASSLTEEETQYF
CDR3nt: TGTGCCAGCAGCCTTACAGAGGAGGAGACCCAGTACTTC
d_gene: -
j_gene: TRBJ2-5
v_gene: TRBV6-6
len: 13
abundance: -

CDR3aa: CSVDPTGENTEAFF
CDR3nt: TGCAGCGTTGATCCGACAGGGGAGAACACTGAAGCTTTCTTT
d_gene: TRBD1
j_gene: TRBJ1-1
v_gene: TRBV29-1
len: 14
abundance: few

CDR3aa: CASSRDSLNTGELFF
CDR3nt: TGTGCCAGCTCCCGGGACAGCCTTAACACCGGGGAGCTGTTTTTT
d_gene: TRBD1
j_gene: TRBJ2-2
v_gene: TRBV2
len: 15
abundance: -

CDR3aa: CASSTVGRERPYEQYF
CDR3nt: TGTGCCAGCAGCACAGTAGGGAGGGAGAGACCCTACGAGCAGTACTTC
d_gene: TRBD2
j_gene: TRBJ2-7
v_gene: TRBV7-9
len: 16
abundance: few

CDR3aa: CASSPRENRFFSYEQYF
CDR3nt: TGTGCCAGCTCACCACGGGAGAACAGGTTTTTCTCCTACGAGCAGTACTTC
d_gene: -
j_gene: TRBJ2-7
v_gene: TRBV18
len: 17
abundance: -

CDR3aa: CSARDQGWANEKLFF
CDR3nt: TGCAGTGCTAGAGATCAGGGCTGGGCTAATGAAAAACTGTTTTTT
d_gene: -
j_gene: TRBJ1-4
v_gene: TRBV20-1
len: 15
abundance: once

CDR3aa: CASSAAPGTSGHTDTQYF
CDR3nt: TGTGCCAGCAGCGCTGCCCCTGGGACTAGCGGACACACAGATACGCAGTATTTT
d_gene: TRBD2
j_gene: TRBJ2-3
v_gene: TRBV7-9
len: 18
abundance: -

CDR3aa: CSAGGIDTEAFF
CDR3nt: TGCAGCGCAGGGGGCATAGACACTGAAGCTTTCTTT
d_gene: TRBD1
j_gene: TRBJ1-1
v_gene: TRBV29-1
len: 12
abundance: many

CDR3aa: CSVDGSGTANYGYTF
CDR3nt: TGCAGCGTTGATGGTAGCGGGACTGCCAACTATGGCTACACCTTC
d_gene: -
j_gene: TRBJ1-2
v_gene: TRBV29-1
len: 15
abundance: -

CDR3aa: CASSRRDVGNTIYF
CDR3nt: TGTGCCAGCAGCCGTAGGGACGTAGGAAACACCATATATTTT
d_gene: -
j_gene: TRBJ1-3
v_gene: TRBV14
len: 14
abundance: -

CDR3aa: CATSDLPGGGELFF
CDR3nt: TGTGCCACCAGTGATTTGCCGGGGGGCGGGGAGCTGTTTTTT
d_gene: TRBD2
j_gene: TRBJ2-2
v_gene: TRBV24-1
len: 14
abundance: -

CDR3aa: CASSQRGRSSYEQYF
CDR3nt: TGTGCCAGCAGCCAGCGGGGCAGATCCTCCTACGAGCAGTACTTC
d_gene: TRBD2
j_gene: TRBJ2-7
v_gene: TRBV7-9
len: 15
abundance: many

CDR3aa: CSVGQIYEQYF
CDR3nt: TGCAGCGTTGGACAGATCTACGAGCAGTACTTC
d_gene: -
j_gene: TRBJ2-7
v_gene: TRBV29-1
len: 11
abundance: -